The clone carrying this TCR beta chain was seen more than once but under ten times. Its antigen is as yet unknown. Germline CDR1 MDHEN, CDR2 SYDVKM. V lost 5 bases and J lost 2; bases outside the gene matches: 4. The CDR3 sequence is 14 residues long. The data were taken from a study of radiotherapy plus CTLA-4 blockade in lung cancer. Whole-study results and caveats: Blood-borne expansion of tumor-derived TCR clones followed radiotherapy plus ipilimumab.

Data came from immunoSEQ multiplex PCR; TCRdb stores just in-frame clones and leaves some out. Counted here are some 87,000 clones, approximately 80% occurring once; the ten biggest clones make up 13% to 15%. The chain links TRBV28 to TRBJ2-7; 9 nucleotides align to TRBD1. The sample in question was peripheral blood, obtained from a patient treated with radiotherapy plus ipilimumab. This clonotype was sampled from a human donor with non-small cell lung cancer that progressed on radiotherapy plus ipilimumab. The CDR3 protein is CASSDTGGPYEQYF. The CDR3, as DNA: TGTGCCAGCAGTGATACAGGGGGCCCCTACGAGCAGTACTTC.